This TCR beta chain was found in a study of T cells in Graves' hyperthyroidism and ophthalmopathy. Regarding the study as a whole: Blood samples included most of the expanded thyroid clonotypes exceeding 0.001. A median around 5.9 months before onset, the model predicted ophthalmopathy.

J was trimmed by 5 bases and V by 4 bases; bases with no gene match: 13. CDR1 and CDR2 (germline): ENHRY, SYGVKD. CDR3 length: 17 residues. Authors of the study amplified TCR beta CDR3 regions from RNA transcripts. Carried out on the TCR CDR3, a first-round RT-PCR used the HTBI primer set. TCRdb re-analysed the multiplex PCR reads in MiXCR, keeping a single row per CDR3 protein. The sample comprises 480,000 or so distinct CDR3 sequences, 40% to 50% of which are singletons, and roughly 45% rests with the top ten. With respect to this clonotype: No antigen is known for it.

This chain uses TRBV10-3 with TRBJ2-5; TRBD2 matches 10 bases. The clonotype was recovered from an adult woman with Graves' disease, either hyperthyroidism or ophthalmopathy (not recorded which). Sequencing input: peripheral blood or thyroid tissue (not recorded which). The CDR3 DNA reads TGTGCCATCAGTGGGGGACAGCAAGCGGGAGGGGAGGAGACCCAGTACTTC. Its protein product is CAISGGQQAGGEETQYF.